The present entry profiles one TCR beta chain with its context. The data were taken from a study of blood T cell repertoires in COVID-19. The CDR3 consists of 18 residues. From germline, CDR1 is SGHTA and CDR2 FQGNSA. The V and J ends lost 6 bases and 0 bases, in that order; junction bases with no gene match: 10. Profiled with immunoSEQ multiplex PCR; TCRdb holds only in-frame clones, not every one. The sample has over 100,000 clones; around 82% are singletons. Sequencing was performed on peripheral blood. This TCR was recovered from a man aged 55 to 70 with acute or convalescent COVID-19. The V and J genes are TRBV7-2 and TRBJ2-6; 8 bases are a match to TRBD1. The CDR3 coding sequence is TGTGCCAGCAGTCCTCAGACAGGGGTACCCTCTGGGGCCAACGTCCTGACTTTC. This translates into CASSPQTGVPSGANVLTF.